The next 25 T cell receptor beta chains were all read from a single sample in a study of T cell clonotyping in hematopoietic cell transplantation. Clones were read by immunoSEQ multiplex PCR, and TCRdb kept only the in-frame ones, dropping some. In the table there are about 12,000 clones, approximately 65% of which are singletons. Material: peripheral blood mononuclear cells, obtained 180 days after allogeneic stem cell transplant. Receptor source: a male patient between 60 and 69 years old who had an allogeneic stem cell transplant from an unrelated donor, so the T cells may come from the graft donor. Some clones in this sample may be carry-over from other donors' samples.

DNA of the CDR3: TGTGCCTGGAGTGTACAACTAGCGGAGACGCAGTATTTT. As protein: CAWSVQLAETQYF. The gene calls are TRBV30 and TRBJ2-3, with 8 bases fitting TRBD2. V was pared by 0 bases and J by 9 bases, with 5 bases of the junction left unmatched. Germline V CDR1 and CDR2: GTSNPN, SVGIG (reference sequence). The CDR3 has 13 amino acids. Full variable domain (remainder filled in from reference TRBV30 and TRBJ2-3): SQTIHQWPATLVQPVGSPLSLECTVEGTSNPNLYWYRQAAGRGLQLLFYSVGIGQISSEVPQNLSASRPQDRQFILSSKKLLLSDSGFYLCAWSVQLAETQYFGPGTRLTVL.

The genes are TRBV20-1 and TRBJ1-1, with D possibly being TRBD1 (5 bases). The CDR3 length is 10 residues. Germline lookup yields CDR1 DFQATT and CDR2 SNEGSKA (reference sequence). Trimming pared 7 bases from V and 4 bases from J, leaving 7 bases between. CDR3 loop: CSGDGTEAFF. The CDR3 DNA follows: TGCAGTGGGGACGGCACTGAAGCTTTCTTT.

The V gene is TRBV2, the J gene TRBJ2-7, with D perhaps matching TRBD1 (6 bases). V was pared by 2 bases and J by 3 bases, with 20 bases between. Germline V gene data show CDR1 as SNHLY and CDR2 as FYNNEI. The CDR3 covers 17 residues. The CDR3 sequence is CASSEYSTPGTIYEQYF. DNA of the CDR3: TGTGCCAGCAGTGAATACTCGACCCCCGGGACAATCTACGAGCAGTACTTC.

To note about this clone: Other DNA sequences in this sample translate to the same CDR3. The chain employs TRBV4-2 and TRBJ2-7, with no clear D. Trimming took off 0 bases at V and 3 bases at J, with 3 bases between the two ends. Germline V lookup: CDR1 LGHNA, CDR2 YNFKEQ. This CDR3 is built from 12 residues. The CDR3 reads CASSQDSYEQYF. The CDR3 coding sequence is TGTGCCAGCAGCCAAGATAGCTACGAGCAGTACTTC.

CDR3 sequence reads: CASRGTDYTEAFF. The CDR3 coding sequence is TGTGCCAGCAGAGGGACAGACTACACTGAAGCTTTCTTT. V is TRBV5-6 and J is TRBJ1-1; 7 bases align to TRBD1. V lost 5 bases to trimming and J lost 3 bases; unmatched junction nucleotides: 4. The CDR3 sequence is 13 residues long. Germline CDR1 reads SGHDT; CDR2 reads YYEEEE.

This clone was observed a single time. Here the CDR3 reads CSVDRVGTDTQYF. For the CDR3, the DNA is TGCAGCGTGGACAGGGTGGGCACAGATACGCAGTATTTT. The chain joins TRBV29-1 to TRBJ2-3, with 8 bases lining up with TRBD1. V gave up 6 bases and J gave up 1 base; unmatched junction bases: 3. Germline V gene data show CDR1 as SQVTM and CDR2 as ANQGSEA. The CDR3 covers 13 residues.

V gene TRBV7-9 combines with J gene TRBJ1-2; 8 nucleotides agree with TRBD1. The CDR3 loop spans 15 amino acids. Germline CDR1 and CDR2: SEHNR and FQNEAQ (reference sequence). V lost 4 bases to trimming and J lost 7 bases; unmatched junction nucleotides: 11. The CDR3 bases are TGTGCCAGCAGCTCTGCAGACGACAGGGGTAGTGGCTACACCTTC. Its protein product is CASSSADDRGSGYTF.

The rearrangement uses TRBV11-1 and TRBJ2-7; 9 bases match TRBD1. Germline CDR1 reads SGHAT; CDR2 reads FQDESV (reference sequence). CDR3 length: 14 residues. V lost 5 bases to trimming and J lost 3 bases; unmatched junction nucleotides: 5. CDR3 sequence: CASSRDRGFYEQYF. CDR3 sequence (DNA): TGTGCCAGCAGCCGCGACAGGGGGTTCTACGAGCAGTACTTC.

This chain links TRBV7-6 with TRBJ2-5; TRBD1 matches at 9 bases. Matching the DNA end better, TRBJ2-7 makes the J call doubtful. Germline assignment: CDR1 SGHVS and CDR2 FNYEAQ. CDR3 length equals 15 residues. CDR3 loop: CASSLTGGQDYEQYF. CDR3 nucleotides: TGTGCCAGCAGCCTCACAGGGGGCCAAGACTACGAGCAGTACTTC.

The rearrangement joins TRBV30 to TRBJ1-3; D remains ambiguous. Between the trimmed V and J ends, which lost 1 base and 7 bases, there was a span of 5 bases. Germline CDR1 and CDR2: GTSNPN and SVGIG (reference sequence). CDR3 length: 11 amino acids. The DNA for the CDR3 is TGTGCCTGGAGTGATACGAACACCATATATTTT. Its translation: CAWSDTNTIYF.

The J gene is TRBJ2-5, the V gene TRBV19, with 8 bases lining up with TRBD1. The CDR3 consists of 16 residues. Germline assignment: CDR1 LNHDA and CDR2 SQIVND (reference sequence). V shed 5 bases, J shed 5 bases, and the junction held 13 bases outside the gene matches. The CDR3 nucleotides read TGTGCCAGTAGTCCCTACGGGACAGGAATCGGGGAGACCCAGTACTTC. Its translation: CASSPYGTGIGETQYF. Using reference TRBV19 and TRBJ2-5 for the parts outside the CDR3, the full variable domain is DGGITQSPKYLFRKEGQNVTLSCEQNLNHDAMYWYRQDPGQGLRLIYYSQIVNDFQKGDIAEGYSVSREKKESFPLTVTSAQKNPTAFYLCASSPYGTGIGETQYFGPGTRLLVL.

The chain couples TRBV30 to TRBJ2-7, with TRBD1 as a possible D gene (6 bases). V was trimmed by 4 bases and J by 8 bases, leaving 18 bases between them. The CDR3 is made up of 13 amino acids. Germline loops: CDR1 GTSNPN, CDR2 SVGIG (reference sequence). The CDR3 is CAWNPLGRDKQYF. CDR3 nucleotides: TGTGCCTGGAATCCCCTAGGCAGGGACAAGCAGTACTTC.

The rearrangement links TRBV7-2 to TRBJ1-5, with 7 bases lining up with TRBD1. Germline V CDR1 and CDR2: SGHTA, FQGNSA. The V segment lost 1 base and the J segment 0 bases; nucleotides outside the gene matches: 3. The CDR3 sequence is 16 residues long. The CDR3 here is CASSLGGQLSNQPQHF. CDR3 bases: TGTGCCAGCAGCTTAGGGGGACAGCTTAGCAATCAGCCCCAGCATTTT.

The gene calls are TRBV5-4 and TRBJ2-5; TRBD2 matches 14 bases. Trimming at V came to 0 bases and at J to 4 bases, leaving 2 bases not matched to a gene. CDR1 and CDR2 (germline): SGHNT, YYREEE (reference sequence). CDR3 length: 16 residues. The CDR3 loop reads CASSLEGLAGVETQYF. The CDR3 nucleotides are TGTGCCAGCAGCTTGGAGGGACTAGCGGGAGTAGAGACCCAGTACTTC.

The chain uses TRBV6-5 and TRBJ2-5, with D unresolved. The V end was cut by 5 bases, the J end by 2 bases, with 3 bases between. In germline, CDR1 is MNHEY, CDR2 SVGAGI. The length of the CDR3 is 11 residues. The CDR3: CASSVQETQYF. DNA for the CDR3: TGTGCCAGCAGTGTACAAGAGACCCAGTACTTC.

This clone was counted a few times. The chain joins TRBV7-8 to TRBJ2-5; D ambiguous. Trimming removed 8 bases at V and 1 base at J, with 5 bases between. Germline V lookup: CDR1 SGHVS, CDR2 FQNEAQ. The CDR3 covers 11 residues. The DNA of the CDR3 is TGTGCCAGCGTTATCCAAGAGACCCAGTACTTC. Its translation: CASVIQETQYF.

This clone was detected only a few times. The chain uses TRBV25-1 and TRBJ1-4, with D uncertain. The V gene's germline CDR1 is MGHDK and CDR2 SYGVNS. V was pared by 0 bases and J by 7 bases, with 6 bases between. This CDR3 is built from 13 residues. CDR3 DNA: TGTGCCAGCAGTGAATATTTCGGTGAAAAACTGTTTTTT. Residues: CASSEYFGEKLFF.

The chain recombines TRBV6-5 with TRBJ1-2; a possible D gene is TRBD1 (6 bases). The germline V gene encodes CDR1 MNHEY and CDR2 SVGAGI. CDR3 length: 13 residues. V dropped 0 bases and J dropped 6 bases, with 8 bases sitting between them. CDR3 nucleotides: TGTGCCAGCAGTTACTCGGGGGGGCATGGCTACACCTTC. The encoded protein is CASSYSGGHGYTF.

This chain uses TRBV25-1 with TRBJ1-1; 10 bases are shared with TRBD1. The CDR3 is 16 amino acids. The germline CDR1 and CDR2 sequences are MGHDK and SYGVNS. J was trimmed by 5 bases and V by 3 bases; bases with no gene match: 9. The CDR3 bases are TGTGCCAGCAGTGAGTTTCGTGGGACAGGGGCTACTGAAGCTTTCTTT. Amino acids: CASSEFRGTGATEAFF.

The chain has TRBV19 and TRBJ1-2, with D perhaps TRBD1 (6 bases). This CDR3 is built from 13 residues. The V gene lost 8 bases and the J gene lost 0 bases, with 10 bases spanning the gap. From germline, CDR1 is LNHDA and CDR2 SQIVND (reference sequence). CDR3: CASGDTSNYGYTF. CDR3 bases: TGTGCCAGTGGGGACACCTCTAACTATGGCTACACCTTC.

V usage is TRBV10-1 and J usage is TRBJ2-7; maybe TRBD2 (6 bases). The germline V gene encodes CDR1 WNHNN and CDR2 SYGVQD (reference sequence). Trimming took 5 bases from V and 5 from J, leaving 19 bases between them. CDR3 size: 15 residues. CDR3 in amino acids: CASSPCVGGRHEQYF. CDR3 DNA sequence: TGCGCCAGCAGTCCTTGCGTCGGAGGGCGGCACGAGCAGTACTTC.

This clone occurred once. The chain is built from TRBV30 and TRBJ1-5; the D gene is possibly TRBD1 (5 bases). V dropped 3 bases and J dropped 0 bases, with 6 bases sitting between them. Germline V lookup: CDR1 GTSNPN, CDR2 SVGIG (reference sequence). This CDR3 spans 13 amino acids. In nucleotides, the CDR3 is TGTGCCTGGAGCGACAGTAGCAATCAGCCCCAGCATTTT. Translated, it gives CAWSDSSNQPQHF. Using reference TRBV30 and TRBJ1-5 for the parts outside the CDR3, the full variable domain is SQTIHQWPATLVQPVGSPLSLECTVEGTSNPNLYWYRQAAGRGLQLLFYSVGIGQISSEVPQNLSASRPQDRQFILSSKKLLLSDSGFYLCAWSDSSNQPQHFGDGTRLSIL.

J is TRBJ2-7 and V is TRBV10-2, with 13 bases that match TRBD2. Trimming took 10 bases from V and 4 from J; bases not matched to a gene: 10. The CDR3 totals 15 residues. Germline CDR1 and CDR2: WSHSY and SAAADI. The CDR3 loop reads CATLSGTSGVYEQYF. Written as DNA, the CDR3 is TGCGCCACCCTCTCCGGGACTAGCGGGGTATACGAGCAGTACTTC.

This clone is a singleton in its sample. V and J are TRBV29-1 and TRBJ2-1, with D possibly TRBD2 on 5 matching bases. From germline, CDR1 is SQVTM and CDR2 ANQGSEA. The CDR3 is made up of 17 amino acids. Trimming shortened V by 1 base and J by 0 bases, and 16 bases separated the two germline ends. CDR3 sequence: CSVEGRSAGGSYNEQFF. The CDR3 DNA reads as TGCAGCGTTGAAGGGAGGTCAGCCGGTGGCTCCTACAATGAGCAGTTCTTC.

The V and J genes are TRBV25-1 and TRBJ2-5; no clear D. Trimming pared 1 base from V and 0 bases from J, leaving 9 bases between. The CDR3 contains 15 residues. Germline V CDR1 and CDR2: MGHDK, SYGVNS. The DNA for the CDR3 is TGTGCCAGCAGTGAATTTCTAGGCAACCAAGAGACCCAGTACTTC. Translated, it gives CASSEFLGNQETQYF.